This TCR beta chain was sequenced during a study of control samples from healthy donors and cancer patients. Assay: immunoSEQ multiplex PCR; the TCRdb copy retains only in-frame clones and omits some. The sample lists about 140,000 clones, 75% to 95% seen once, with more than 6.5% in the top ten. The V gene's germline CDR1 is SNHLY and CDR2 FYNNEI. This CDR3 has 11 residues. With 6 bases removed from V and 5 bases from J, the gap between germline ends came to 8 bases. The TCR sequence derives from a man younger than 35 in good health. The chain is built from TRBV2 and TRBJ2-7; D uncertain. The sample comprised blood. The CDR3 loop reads CASRGYDEQYF. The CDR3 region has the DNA TGTGCCAGCAGGGGATACGACGAGCAGTACTTC.